The 20 T cell receptor beta chains in this list originate from one sample, sequenced in a study of T cell clonality in common variable immunodeficiency (dated by TCRdb to between 2014 and 2017). Library preparation was by the immunoSEQ multiplex PCR assay. TCRdb obtained this table from immuneACCESS and retained in-frame rearrangements with V and J assigned. These tables miss some clones; where compared with another copy, unresolved V genes account for less than half of the shortfall, and the remainder is unexplained. Listed for this sample are 30,000 to 35,000 clones, none observed only a single time. Of the sample, 6% to 8% is held by the ten largest clones. Antigens for these TCRs are unknown. Here is what the overall study found, with its caveats: Reportedly, TCRbeta sequences from CVID had fewer deletions and N-nucleotide insertions, and highly modified clones with 13 or more V deletions were absent from CVID.

Sample: peripheral blood mononuclear cells. All receptors derive from a human donor with common variable immunodeficiency.

In this sample, this clone turned up a few times. The observed sequence ends 3 residues before the CDR3 terminus, with the missing tail filled in from the germline J gene. The V and J genes are TRBV2 and TRBJ2-7, with D tentatively TRBD2 (5 bases). The germline V and J ends were trimmed by 7 bases and 0 bases, with 13 bases remaining between them. The CDR3 covers 14 residues. Germline assignment: CDR1 SNHLY and CDR2 FYNNEI. Partial CDR3 DNA: TGTGCCAGCATGCCCGGGGTGATCTCCTACGAG. Residues: CASMPGVISYE. In full, the CDR3 reads CASMPGVISYEQYF.

This clone has a count of ten or more. The read halts 3 residues ahead of the CDR3 end, with the missing end drawn from the germline J gene. This sequence joins TRBV14 and TRBJ2-7, with D uncertain. The CDR3 covers 13 residues. The germline V gene encodes CDR1 SGHDN and CDR2 FVKESK. V lost 0 bases to trimming and J lost 3 bases, with 6 bases between them. The sequenced CDR3 bases are TGTGCCAGCAGCCAAGAACAGAACTACGAG. It encodes CASSQEQNYE. In full, the CDR3 is CASSQEQNYEQYF.

This clone was detected ten times or more. The CDR3 goes on 3 residues after the read ends, and that part is filled in from the germline J gene. This sequence joins TRBV2 and TRBJ2-5, with 8 bases matching TRBD1. Per the germline V gene, CDR1 is SNHLY and CDR2 is FYNNEI. V dropped 4 bases and J dropped 5; count of bases not matched to a gene: 12. The CDR3 length is 16 residues. The CDR3 protein is CASSGPDRDLQETQYF. The part of the CDR3 DNA that was read is TGTGCCAGCAGTGGGCCGGACAGGGACTTGCAGGAGACC.

Comments on this clone: The read comes to an end 3 residues before the CDR3 does, leaving the germline J gene to fill in the end. The chain is built from TRBV11-3 and TRBJ2-7; D remains unclear. V lost 3 bases and J lost 5, with 5 bases in between. Germline V gene data show CDR1 as SGHNT and CDR2 as YENEEA. The CDR3 spans 11 residues. The DNA read from the CDR3 is TGTGCCAGCAGCTTCTCAGACGAG. Amino acids: CASSFSDE. The whole CDR3 protein is CASSFSDEQYF.

About this clone: The CDR3 goes on 3 residues after the read ends, and that part is filled in from the germline J gene. The chain carries TRBV7-3 and TRBJ2-1, with 8 bases matching TRBD2. Germline V CDR1 and CDR2: SGHTA, FQGTGA. This CDR3 contains 14 residues. The V segment lost 3 bases and the J segment 6 bases; nucleotides outside the gene matches: 4. The CDR3 spells CASSLLAGPNEQFF. CDR3 DNA (partial): TGTGCCAGCAGCTTGTTAGCGGGACCCAATGAG.

This clone turned up a few times. The CDR3 end falls 3 residues outside the read, so it is completed with the germline J gene. The chain is built from TRBV5-1 and TRBJ2-7, with 9 bases identical to TRBD1. The germline gives CDR1 SGHRS, CDR2 YFSETQ. The CDR3 length is 13 residues. Trimming cost V 4 bases and J 3 bases; bases outside gene matches: 2. The CDR3 reads CASSAGQGYEQYF. The CDR3 bases that were read are TGCGCCAGCAGCGCGGGACAGGGCTACGAG. The whole variable domain, filled in from reference TRBV5-1 and TRBJ2-7, reads KAGVTQTPRYLIKTRGQQVTLSCSPISGHRSVSWYQQTPGQGLQFLFEYFSETQRNKGNFPGRFSGRQFSNSRSEMNVSTLELGDSALYLCASSAGQGYEQYFGPGTRLTVT.

About this clone itself: The missing CDR3 end, 3 residues past where the read stops, is filled in from the germline J gene. V usage is TRBV7-8 and J usage is TRBJ2-3, with 11 nucleotides matching TRBD2. Germline V gene data show CDR1 as SGHVS and CDR2 as FQNEAQ. Unmatched junction bases numbered 8, after V lost 5 bases and J lost 1 base. The CDR3 totals 17 residues. The CDR3 bases that were read are TGTGCCAGCAGCGGTTTTGTACTAGCGGGAGGCACAGATACG. Translating it yields CASSGFVLAGGTDT. Given in full, the CDR3 is CASSGFVLAGGTDTQYF.

This clone was seen a few times. The CDR3 end falls 3 residues outside the read, so it is completed with the germline J gene. The gene calls are TRBV7-6 and TRBJ2-5; no reliable D call. The V end was cut by 0 bases, the J end by 0 bases, with 8 bases between. The CDR3 has 15 amino acids. CDR1 is SGHVS and CDR2 is FNYEAQ in the germline V gene. Incomplete CDR3 DNA: TGTGCCAGCAGCTTAGCAGGGTACCACCAAGAGACC. Amino acids: CASSLAGYHQET. The whole CDR3 sequence is CASSLAGYHQETQYF.

The table lists this clone with a few counts. The read gets to within 3 residues of the CDR3 end, and the germline J gene fills in the rest. This chain links TRBV7-8 with TRBJ2-7; 9 positions agree with TRBD2. J was trimmed by 2 bases and V by 5 bases; bases with no gene match: 16. The CDR3 has 18 amino acids. Looked up from germline, CDR1 is SGHVS and CDR2 is FQNEAQ. The DNA read from the CDR3 is TGTGCCAGCAGCCCGTATTGGTTGCGGGAGGGTGGGACCTACGAG. Translation gives CASSPYWLREGGTYE. The entire CDR3 is CASSPYWLREGGTYEQYF.

This clone came up a few times. The read finishes 3 residues shy of the CDR3 end, and the germline J gene is used to complete it. The V call is TRBV20-1, the J call TRBJ2-5; 9 bases line up with TRBD1. V was clipped by 6 bases and J by 6 bases; unmatched bases: 8. Germline V gives CDR1 DFQATT, CDR2 SNEGSKA (reference sequence). The CDR3 covers 13 residues. CDR3 residues: CSATGTGRQTQYF. CDR3 DNA (partial): TGCAGTGCAACCGGGACAGGGAGGCAGACC.

This clone was found many times. Read coverage stops 3 residues before the CDR3 terminus; the germline J gene supplies the remainder. The chain employs TRBV14 and TRBJ2-1; 9 positions match TRBD2. Germline V gene lookup returns CDR1 SGHDN and CDR2 FVKESK. V lost 6 bases, J lost 9 bases, and 12 bases stayed unmatched. This CDR3 is 15 amino acids long. CDR3: CASSPNLAGDGEQFF. Partial CDR3 DNA: TGTGCCAGCAGTCCAAACTTAGCGGGAGACGGTGAG.

This clone appeared a few times. The read ends 3 residues shy of where the CDR3 ends; the end is completed using the germline J gene. V is TRBV7-3 and J is TRBJ2-7, with a possible D match to TRBD1 (6 bases). The CDR3 length is 13 residues. CDR1 SGHTA and CDR2 FQGTGA come from the germline V gene. The V gene lost 5 bases and the J gene lost 5 bases, with 13 bases spanning the gap. The CDR3 loop is CASSRQGSHEQYF. CDR3 DNA, as far as it was read: TGTGCCAGCAGCAGGCAGGGGTCGCACGAG.

Comments on this clone: The read halts 3 residues ahead of the CDR3 end, with the missing end drawn from the germline J gene. The chain employs TRBV6-2 or TRBV6-3 and TRBJ2-5, with a possible D match to TRBD1 (5 bases). CDR1 and CDR2 (germline): MNHEY, SVGEGT. V was cut by 2 bases and J by 1 base, with 11 bases left in between. This CDR3 has 15 residues. CDR3 region: CASSYRQGSQETQYF. CDR3 DNA, as far as it was read: TGTGCCAGCAGTTACAGGCAGGGTTCCCAAGAGACC.

This clone was observed many times. Read coverage stops 3 residues before the CDR3 terminus; the germline J gene supplies the remainder. This chain connects TRBV20-1 to TRBJ2-1; 12 nucleotides line up with TRBD2. The V segment lost 0 bases and the J segment 2 bases; nucleotides outside the gene matches: 5. Germline V CDR1 and CDR2: DFQATT, SNEGSKA (reference sequence). This CDR3 has 17 amino acids. The CDR3 bases that were read are TGCAGTGCTAGAGATCGGGCTAGCGGGAGGGCCTACAATGAG. Its protein product is CSARDRASGRAYNE. The whole CDR3 protein is CSARDRASGRAYNEQFF.

On this clone: With the read ending 3 residues before the CDR3 end, the germline J gene is used to fill in that end. V gene TRBV7-7 combines with J gene TRBJ2-1, with TRBD2 matching over 15 bases. The V segment lost 4 bases and the J segment 0 bases; nucleotides outside the gene matches: 4. CDR1 and CDR2 from the germline V gene are SSHAT and FNYEAQ (reference sequence). CDR3 length: 18 residues. The sequenced part of the CDR3 DNA is TGTGCCAGCAGCTCCGGACTAGCGGGGGGGAGCTCCTACAATGAG. It specifies CASSSGLAGGSSYNE. The complete CDR3 reads CASSSGLAGGSSYNEQFF.

This clone was seen ten or more times. Sequencing ends 3 residues short of the CDR3 end; the germline J gene provides the rest. This chain links TRBV19 with TRBJ2-1; 7 nucleotides align to TRBD1. J lost 4 bases, V lost 5 bases, and 5 bases had no gene match. CDR3 length: 14 residues. Germline loops: CDR1 LNHDA, CDR2 SQIVND (reference sequence). The CDR3 DNA, read in part, is TGTGCCAGTAGTTCGACAGGGACGTACAATGAG. Translation: CASSSTGTYNE. The complete CDR3 sequence is CASSSTGTYNEQFF.

This clone is labeled medium-sized (0.01 to 0.1%). The read gets to within 3 residues of the CDR3 end, and the germline J gene fills in the rest. The V gene is TRBV11-3, the J gene TRBJ1-6; a weak D match, TRBD1 (6 bases). In germline, CDR1 is SGHNT, CDR2 YENEEA. The V gene lost 1 base and the J gene lost 10 bases, with 14 bases spanning the gap. The CDR3 is 15 residues long. The CDR3 DNA, read in part, is TGTGCCAGCAGCTTAGTATCCGACAGGAGCTCACCC. Translating it yields CASSLVSDRSSP. In full, the CDR3 is CASSLVSDRSSPLHF.

This clone was seen repeatedly, ten times or more. The read ends 3 residues shy of where the CDR3 ends; the end is completed using the germline J gene. This chain uses TRBV3-1 (or the pseudogene TRBV3-2) with TRBJ2-1; 15 nucleotides align to TRBD2. This CDR3 comprises 15 residues. Trimming took 4 bases from V and 7 from J; bases not matched to a gene: 2. Germline CDR1 and CDR2: LGHDT and YNNKEL (reference sequence). Incomplete CDR3 DNA: TGTGCCAGCAGCCCGGGACTAGCGGGAGGAAATGAG. It translates to CASSPGLAGGNE. The whole CDR3 protein is CASSPGLAGGNEQFF.

A remark on this clone: The read stops 3 residues short of the end of the CDR3; the missing end is completed from the germline J gene. This sequence joins TRBV7-9 and TRBJ2-5; 7 bases map to TRBD1. The J segment lost 3 bases and the V segment lost 5 bases, leaving 9 bases of the junction unmatched. Per germline, CDR1 SEHNR and CDR2 FQNEAQ (reference sequence). The length of the CDR3 is 15 residues. CDR3 bases read: TGTGCCAGCAGCCCAAACACCGGGACAGAAGAGACC. As protein: CASSPNTGTEET. The whole CDR3 region reads CASSPNTGTEETQYF. The full variable domain, completed using reference TRBV7-9 and TRBJ2-5, is DTGVSQNPRHKITKRGQNVTFRCDPISEHNRLYWYRQTLGQGPEFLTYFQNEAQLEKSRLLSDRFSAERPKGSFSTLEIQRTEQGDSAMYLCASSPNTGTEETQYFGPGTRLLVL.

This clone was observed a few times. With a far larger clone one base away, a read error is the likely cause. The read stops 3 residues short of the end of the CDR3; the missing end is completed from the germline J gene. The same CDR3 also results from other DNA sequences found in this sample. The chain recombines TRBV11-2 with TRBJ1-3, with TRBD1 matching over 7 bases. This CDR3 is built from 13 residues. Trimming took 5 bases from V and 8 from J; bases not matched to a gene: 6. Germline CDR1 and CDR2: SGHAT and FQNNGV. The CDR3 reads CASSPGRGYTIYF. CDR3 DNA (partial): TGTGCCAGCAGCCCGGGCAGGGGGTACACC.